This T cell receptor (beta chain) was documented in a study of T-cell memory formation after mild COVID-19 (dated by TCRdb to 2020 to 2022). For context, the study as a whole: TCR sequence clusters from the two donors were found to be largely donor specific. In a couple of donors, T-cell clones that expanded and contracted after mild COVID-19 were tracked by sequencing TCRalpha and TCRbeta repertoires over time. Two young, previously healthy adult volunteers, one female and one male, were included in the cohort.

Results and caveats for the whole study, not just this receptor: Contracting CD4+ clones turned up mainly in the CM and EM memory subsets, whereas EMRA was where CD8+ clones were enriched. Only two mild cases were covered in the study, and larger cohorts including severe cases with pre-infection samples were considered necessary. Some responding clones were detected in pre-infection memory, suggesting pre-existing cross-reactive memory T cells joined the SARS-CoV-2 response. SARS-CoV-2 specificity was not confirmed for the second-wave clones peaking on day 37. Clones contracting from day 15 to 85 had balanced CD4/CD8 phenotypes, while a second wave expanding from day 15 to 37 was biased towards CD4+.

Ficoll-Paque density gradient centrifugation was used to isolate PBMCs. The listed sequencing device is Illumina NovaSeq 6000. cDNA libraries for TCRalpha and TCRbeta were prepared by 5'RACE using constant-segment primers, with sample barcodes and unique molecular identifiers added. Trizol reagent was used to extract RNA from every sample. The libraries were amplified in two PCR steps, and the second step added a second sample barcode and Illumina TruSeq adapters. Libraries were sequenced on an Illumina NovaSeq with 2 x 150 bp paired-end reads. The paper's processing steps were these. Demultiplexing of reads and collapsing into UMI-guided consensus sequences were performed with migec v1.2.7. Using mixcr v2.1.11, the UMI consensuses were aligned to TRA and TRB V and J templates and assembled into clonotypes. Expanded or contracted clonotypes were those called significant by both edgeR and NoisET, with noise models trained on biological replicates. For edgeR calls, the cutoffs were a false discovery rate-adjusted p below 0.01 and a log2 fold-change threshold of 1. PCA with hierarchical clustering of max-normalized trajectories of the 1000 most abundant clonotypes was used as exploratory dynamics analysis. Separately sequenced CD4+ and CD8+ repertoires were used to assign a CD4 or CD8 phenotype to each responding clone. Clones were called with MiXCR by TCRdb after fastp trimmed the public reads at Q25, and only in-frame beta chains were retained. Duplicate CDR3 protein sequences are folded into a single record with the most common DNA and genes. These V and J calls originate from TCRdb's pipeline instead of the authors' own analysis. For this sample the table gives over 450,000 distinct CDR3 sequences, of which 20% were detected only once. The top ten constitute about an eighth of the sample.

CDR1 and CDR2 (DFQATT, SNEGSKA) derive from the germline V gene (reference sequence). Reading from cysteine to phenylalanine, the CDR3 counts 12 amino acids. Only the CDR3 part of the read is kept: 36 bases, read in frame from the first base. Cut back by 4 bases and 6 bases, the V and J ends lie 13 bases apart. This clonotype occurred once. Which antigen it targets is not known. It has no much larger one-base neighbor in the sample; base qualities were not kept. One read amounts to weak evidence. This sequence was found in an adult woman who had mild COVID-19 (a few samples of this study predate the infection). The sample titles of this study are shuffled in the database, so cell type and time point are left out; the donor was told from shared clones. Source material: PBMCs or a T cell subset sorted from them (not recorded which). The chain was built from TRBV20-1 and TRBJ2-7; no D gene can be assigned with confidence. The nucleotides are TGCAGTGCTAACTCAATAGACGGCGAGCAGTACTTC. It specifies CSANSIDGEQYF.